This is a list of T cell receptor beta chains from one sample in a study of T cells in Graves' hyperthyroidism and ophthalmopathy. MiXCR, applied by TCRdb to the multiplex PCR reads, yields one record per CDR3 protein. Found here are about 640,000 distinct CDR3 sequences, less than 25% of them singletons; the top ten hold about 34%. Specimen: blood. The source is a man aged 25 to 40 with Graves' ophthalmopathy. Both conserved end residues are part of each CDR3. D genes are given only for firm matches. Size is omitted from some rows. Given values are once, few, many or a class for expanded clones.

CDR3 protein | CDR3 DNA | D gene | V gene | clone size | J gene
CSARASDGQETQYF | TGCAGTGCTAGAGCCTCGGACGGACAAGAGACCCAGTACTTC | - | TRBV20-1 | - | TRBJ2-5
CASSLPGLAGGYEQYF | TGTGCCAGCAGTTTACCGGGACTAGCGGGAGGGTACGAGCAGTACTTC | TRBD2 | TRBV28 | - | TRBJ2-7
CAISRDSYEQYF | TGTGCCATCAGCCGGGACAGCTACGAGCAGTACTTC | TRBD1 | TRBV10-3 | - | TRBJ2-7
CASSQHSGVLNTEAFF | TGCGCCAGCAGCCAACATTCAGGGGTACTGAACACTGAAGCTTTCTTT | - | TRBV5-1 | few | TRBJ1-1
CASSYYYGENTDTQYF | TGTGCCAGCAGTTACTACTACGGGGAAAACACAGATACGCAGTATTTT | - | TRBV6-5 | few | TRBJ2-3
CASRGPYSYNEQFF | TGCGCCAGTAGAGGGCCGTACTCCTACAATGAGCAGTTCTTC | - | TRBV4-1 | few | TRBJ2-1
CASSGAGVVEQFF | TGTGCCAGCAGTGGGGCCGGAGTCGTTGAGCAGTTCTTC | - | TRBV12-3/TRBV12-4 | - | TRBJ2-1
CAWDKQEGPYEQYF | TGTGCCTGGGACAAACAAGAAGGTCCCTACGAGCAGTACTTC | - | TRBV30 | - | TRBJ2-7
CASSYGGTGTQYF | TGTGCCAGCAGTTATGGAGGGACGGGGACCCAGTACTTC | - | TRBV6-9 | - | TRBJ2-5
CASSSRVLYGYTF | TGTGCCAGCAGCTCCCGCGTCCTCTATGGCTACACCTTC | - | TRBV7-9 | - | TRBJ1-2
CASSPQGQGEAFF | TGTGCCAGCTCACCTCAGGGACAGGGTGAAGCTTTCTTT | TRBD1 | TRBV18 | many | TRBJ1-1
CAWSPQQGNEQFF | TGTGCCTGGAGTCCACAACAGGGAAATGAGCAGTTCTTC | - | TRBV30 | - | TRBJ2-1
CASWHRGDQETQYF | TGTGCCAGCTGGCACAGGGGGGACCAAGAGACCCAGTACTTC | TRBD1 | TRBV2 | many | TRBJ2-5
CASSPREGIKSEAFF | TGCGCCAGCTCCCCCCGGGAGGGGATTAAGAGTGAAGCTTTCTTT | - | TRBV5-1 | - | TRBJ1-1
CSADRDRVDEQFF | TGCAGTGCTGACCGGGACAGGGTAGATGAGCAGTTCTTC | TRBD1 | TRBV20-1 | few | TRBJ2-1
CAWSRGRKGELFF | TGTGCCTGGAGTAGGGGGAGGAAGGGGGAGCTGTTTTTT | - | TRBV30 | - | TRBJ2-2
CATSGGQGSNEQFF | TGTGCCACCAGTGGAGGACAGGGGTCCAATGAGCAGTTCTTC | TRBD1 | TRBV24-1 | many | TRBJ2-1
CASSFGVGYTF | TGTGCCAGCAGTTTCGGGGTTGGCTACACCTTC | - | TRBV5-5 | many | TRBJ1-2
CASSYPGTTTDTQYF | TGTGCCAGCAGTTACCCGGGGACAACCACAGATACGCAGTATTTT | - | TRBV6-6 | many | TRBJ2-3
CASSSTGGGPGELFF | TGTGCCAGCAGCTCGACAGGGGGTGGTCCCGGGGAGCTGTTTTTT | TRBD1 | TRBV5-5 | few | TRBJ2-2